These T cell receptor beta chains were read from a single sample in a study of HIV-infected patients and healthy controls. Each CDR3 protein gets one entry after TCRdb re-called the 5' RACE reads with MiXCR. Here the sample spans over 9,000 distinct CDR3 sequences, 8% to 9.5% being singletons. Sequenced here: blood, sampled before antiretroviral therapy. The receptors here all came from an adult with HIV infection. The donor label of this sample is uncertain. The CDR3 runs from the conserved cysteine through the conserved F or W. Fields, in order: V gene, D gene, clone size, J gene, CDR3 protein, CDR3 DNA. A D gene is named only where the DNA matches it firmly. Some rows mark clone size as missing; the rest say once, few, many or name a class of expanded clone.

>TRBV18|TRBD1|-|TRBJ2-1
CASSPKDRAGNEQFF
TGTGCCAGCTCACCAAAAGACAGGGCGGGCAATGAGCAGTTCTTC
>TRBV3-1|-|many|TRBJ2-1
CASSRGFRSSYNEQFF
TGTGCCAGCAGCCGTGGCTTCCGCAGCTCCTACAATGAGCAGTTCTTC
>TRBV7-8|-|many|TRBJ1-5
CASSAPGAGNQPQHF
TGTGCCAGCAGCGCCCCAGGCGCGGGCAATCAGCCCCAGCATTTT
>TRBV7-2|TRBD2|many|TRBJ2-1
CASSLSRTSFNEQFF
TGTGCCAGCAGCTTAAGCCGGACTAGCTTCAATGAGCAGTTCTTC
>TRBV7-6|TRBD1|many|TRBJ2-4
CASSLDTGTGSGIQYF
TGTGCCAGCAGCCTTGATACCGGGACAGGGTCCGGGATTCAGTACTTC
>TRBV11-2|-|-|TRBJ2-2
CASSLPRGSKNTGELFF
TGTGCCAGCAGCCTACCTCGGGGCAGTAAGAACACCGGGGAGCTGTTTTTT
>TRBV6-6|-|many|TRBJ2-5
CASSYVTSQETQYF
TGTGCCAGCAGTTATGTTACTAGCCAAGAGACCCAGTACTTC
>TRBV28|-|many|TRBJ1-2
CASSPPQGRYGYTF
TGTGCCAGCAGTCCGCCACAGGGTCGGTATGGCTACACCTTC
>TRBV27|-|medium-sized|TRBJ1-4
CASSLSSTNEKLFF
TGTGCCAGCTCGTTGTCTTCAACTAATGAAAAACTGTTTTTT
>TRBV15|TRBD1|many|TRBJ2-3
CATSRGQGYTDTQYF
TGTGCCACCAGCAGAGGACAGGGTTACACAGATACGCAGTATTTT
>TRBV2|-|many|TRBJ1-4
CASSEGRAFQKMFF
TGTGCCAGCAGTGAAGGTCGGGCCTTCCAGAAAATGTTTTTT
>TRBV5-1|-|few|TRBJ2-2
CASSLASNPNTGELFF
TGCGCCAGCAGCTTGGCCTCCAACCCAAACACCGGGGAGCTGTTTTTT
>TRBV29-1|-|many|TRBJ1-2
CSVGGAVGYGYTF
TGCAGCGTGGGTGGGGCTGTTGGCTATGGCTACACCTTC
>TRBV19|-|-|TRBJ1-2
CASSTSRRGGGYTF
TGTGCCAGTAGTACTTCCCGCAGGGGCGGTGGCTACACCTTC
>TRBV13|TRBD1|many|TRBJ2-7
CASSPGTANTYEQYF
TGTGCCAGCAGCCCCGGGACAGCTAACACCTACGAGCAGTACTTC
>TRBV4-1|-|many|TRBJ1-5
CASSQGFNQPQHF
TGCGCCAGCAGCCAAGGTTTCAATCAGCCCCAGCATTTT
>TRBV5-1|TRBD2|-|TRBJ2-7
CATLAGGFLYF
TGCGCCACCCTAGCGGGAGGTTTTCTGTACTTC
>TRBV28|-|many|TRBJ1-1
CASSLPDRGKAFF
TGTGCCAGCAGTTTACCCGACCGCGGCAAAGCTTTCTTT
>TRBV28|-|many|TRBJ2-2
CASRTVNTGELFF
TGTGCCAGCAGAACAGTTAACACCGGGGAGCTGTTTTTT
>TRBV27|-|many|TRBJ2-2
CASSPGLLSTGELFF
TGTGCCAGCAGTCCCGGGTTACTAAGTACCGGGGAGCTGTTTTTT
>TRBV4-1|-|many|TRBJ1-1
CASSQGAGIYAEAFF
TGCGCCAGCAGCCAAGGGGCGGGAATTTACGCTGAAGCTTTCTTT
>TRBV24-1|-|many|TRBJ2-4
CATSETGPAKNIQYF
TGTGCCACCAGTGAAACCGGGCCAGCCAAAAACATTCAGTACTTC
>TRBV7-9|-|few|TRBJ1-5
CASGFGQPQHF
TGTGCCAGCGGATTCGGGCAGCCCCAGCATTTT
>TRBV6-4|-|-|TRBJ2-7
CASSLDEQYF
TGTGCCAGCTCCCTCGATGAGCAGTACTTC
>TRBV10-3|-|-|TRBJ2-3
CAIKNSGDTDTQYF
TGTGCCATCAAAAATAGCGGAGACACAGATACGCAGTATTTT
>TRBV6-1|-|many|TRBJ2-3
CASSEAQTSKGADTQYF
TGTGCCAGCAGTGAAGCACAGACTAGCAAGGGGGCAGATACGCAGTATTTT
>TRBV3-1|TRBD1|many|TRBJ1-4
CASSQETGANKKLFF
TGTGCCAGCAGCCAAGAGACAGGGGCGAATAAAAAACTGTTTTTT
>TRBV11-1|-|many|TRBJ2-3
CASSLRRDSPTDTQYF
TGTGCCAGCAGCCTACGTCGGGACTCCCCCACAGATACGCAGTATTTT
>TRBV5-6|TRBD1|-|TRBJ2-3
CASSTGTGYDTDTQYF
TGTGCCAGCAGCACCGGGACAGGGTACGACACAGATACGCAGTATTTT
>TRBV28|-|many|TRBJ1-2
CASSADYGYTF
TGTGCCAGCAGTGCCGACTATGGCTACACCTTC
>TRBV6-5|TRBD1|many|TRBJ2-4
CASKELGTGGNIQYF
TGTGCCAGCAAAGAACTAGGGACAGGGGGTAACATTCAGTACTTC
>TRBV20-1|TRBD2|-|TRBJ2-1
CSARDSGLARTYNEQFF
TGCAGTGCTAGAGACTCAGGACTAGCGCGGACCTACAATGAGCAGTTCTTC
>TRBV4-2|-|many|TRBJ1-3
CASSQATGNTIYF
TGTGCCAGCAGCCAGGCCACAGGAAACACCATATATTTT
>TRBV14|-|few|TRBJ1-1
CASSPGWGSLNTEAFF
TGTGCCAGCAGCCCAGGATGGGGCAGCCTGAACACTGAAGCTTTCTTT
>TRBV20-1|TRBD2|many|TRBJ2-7
CSARDGGLASYEQYF
TGCAGTGCTAGAGATGGGGGACTAGCCTCCTACGAGCAGTACTTC
>TRBV5-4|-|many|TRBJ2-3
CASSHVQGRRDTQYF
TGTGCCAGCAGTCATGTCCAGGGAAGGCGAGATACGCAGTATTTT
>TRBV7-2|-|-|TRBJ1-2
CASTESTVVYGYTF
TGTGCCAGCACCGAGAGTACAGTCGTCTATGGCTACACCTTC
>TRBV7-3|-|medium-sized|TRBJ2-1
CASSLGLYNEQFF
TGTGCCAGCAGTTTGGGACTCTACAATGAGCAGTTCTTC
>TRBV7-2|-|many|TRBJ2-3
CASSPSSDTQYF
TGTGCCAGCAGCCCCTCTTCGGATACGCAGTATTTT
>TRBV4-1|-|many|TRBJ2-5
CASSQERAQETQYF
TGCGCCAGCAGCCAAGAAAGAGCTCAAGAGACCCAGTACTTC
>TRBV5-6|TRBD1|many|TRBJ2-3
CASSSGTGRSTDTQYF
TGTGCCAGCAGCTCGGGGACAGGGAGGAGCACAGATACGCAGTATTTT